The clone carrying this T cell receptor (beta chain) was counted ten times or more. Its matching antigen is unknown. These data belong to a study of human T cells and chemical hapten exposure. At the level of the study: Subjects had 2% DPC placed on around 2 cm by around 2 cm of upper inner arm skin for sensitization. Notes on the study in general: Against controls, expanded TCRs gave rise to significantly more large CDR3 similarity clusters. The donor cohort had alopecia, so its immune response may not match that of healthy people.

Trimming cost V 6 bases and J 0 bases, with 11 bases left between them. Germline V gives CDR1 SNHLY, CDR2 FYNNEI. This CDR3 region has 14 residues. Using its own MiXCR run on the RACE reads, TCRdb lists one record per CDR3 protein. Seen here are 80,000 to 100,000 distinct CDR3 sequences, 9.6% observed once, and the top ten hold around 4%. The time point: pre-sensitization, week 0. Specified treatment: therapeutic diphenylcyclopropenone sensitization with weekly scalp DPC. Patients had alopecia, were aged 18 to 70, and were not pregnant. The source material was whole blood, sampled in connection with sensitization to the hapten diphenylcyclopropenone (DPC). The chain uses TRBV2 and TRBJ1-1, with a possible D match to TRBD1 (6 bases). This TCR was recovered from a woman aged 40-49 years with alopecia areata. Some clones in this sample may be carry-over from other donors' samples. In nucleotides, the CDR3 is TGTGCCAGCAGCAACAGGGACATGAACACTGAAGCTTTCTTT. Protein sequence: CASSNRDMNTEAFF.